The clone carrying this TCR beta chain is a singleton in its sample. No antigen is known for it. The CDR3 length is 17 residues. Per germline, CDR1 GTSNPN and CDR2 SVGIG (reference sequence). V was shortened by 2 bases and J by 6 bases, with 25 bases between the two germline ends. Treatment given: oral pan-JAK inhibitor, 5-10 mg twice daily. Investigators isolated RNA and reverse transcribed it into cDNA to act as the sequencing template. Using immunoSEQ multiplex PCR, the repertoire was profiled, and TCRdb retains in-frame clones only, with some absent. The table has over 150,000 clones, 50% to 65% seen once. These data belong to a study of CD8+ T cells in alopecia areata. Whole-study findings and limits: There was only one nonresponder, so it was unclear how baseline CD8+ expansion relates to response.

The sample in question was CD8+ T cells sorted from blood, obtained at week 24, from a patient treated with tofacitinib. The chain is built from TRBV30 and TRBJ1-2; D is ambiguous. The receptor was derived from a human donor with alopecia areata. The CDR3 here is CAWSSTSPASGGNGYTF. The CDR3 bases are TGTGCCTGGAGTTCGACGTCCCCGGCCAGTGGAGGGAATGGCTACACCTTC.